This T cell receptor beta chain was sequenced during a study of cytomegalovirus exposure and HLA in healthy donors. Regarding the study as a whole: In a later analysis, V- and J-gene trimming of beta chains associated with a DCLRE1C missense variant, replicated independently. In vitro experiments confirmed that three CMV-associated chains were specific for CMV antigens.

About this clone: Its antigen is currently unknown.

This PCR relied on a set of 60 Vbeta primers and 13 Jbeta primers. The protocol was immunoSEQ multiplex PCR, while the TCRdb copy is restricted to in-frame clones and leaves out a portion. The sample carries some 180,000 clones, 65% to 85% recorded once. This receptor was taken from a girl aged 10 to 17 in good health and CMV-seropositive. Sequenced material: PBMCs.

CDR3 sequence: CASSNVAAAVKLYEQYF. CDR3 sequence (DNA): TGTGCCAGCAGCAACGTTGCGGCGGCTGTTAAACTCTACGAGCAGTACTTC. This rearrangement joins TRBV7-8 to TRBJ2-7; no firm D call. This CDR3 spans 17 amino acids. The germline V gene encodes CDR1 SGHVS and CDR2 FQNEAQ. Trimming stripped 5 bases from V and 3 bases from J, with 23 bases between.